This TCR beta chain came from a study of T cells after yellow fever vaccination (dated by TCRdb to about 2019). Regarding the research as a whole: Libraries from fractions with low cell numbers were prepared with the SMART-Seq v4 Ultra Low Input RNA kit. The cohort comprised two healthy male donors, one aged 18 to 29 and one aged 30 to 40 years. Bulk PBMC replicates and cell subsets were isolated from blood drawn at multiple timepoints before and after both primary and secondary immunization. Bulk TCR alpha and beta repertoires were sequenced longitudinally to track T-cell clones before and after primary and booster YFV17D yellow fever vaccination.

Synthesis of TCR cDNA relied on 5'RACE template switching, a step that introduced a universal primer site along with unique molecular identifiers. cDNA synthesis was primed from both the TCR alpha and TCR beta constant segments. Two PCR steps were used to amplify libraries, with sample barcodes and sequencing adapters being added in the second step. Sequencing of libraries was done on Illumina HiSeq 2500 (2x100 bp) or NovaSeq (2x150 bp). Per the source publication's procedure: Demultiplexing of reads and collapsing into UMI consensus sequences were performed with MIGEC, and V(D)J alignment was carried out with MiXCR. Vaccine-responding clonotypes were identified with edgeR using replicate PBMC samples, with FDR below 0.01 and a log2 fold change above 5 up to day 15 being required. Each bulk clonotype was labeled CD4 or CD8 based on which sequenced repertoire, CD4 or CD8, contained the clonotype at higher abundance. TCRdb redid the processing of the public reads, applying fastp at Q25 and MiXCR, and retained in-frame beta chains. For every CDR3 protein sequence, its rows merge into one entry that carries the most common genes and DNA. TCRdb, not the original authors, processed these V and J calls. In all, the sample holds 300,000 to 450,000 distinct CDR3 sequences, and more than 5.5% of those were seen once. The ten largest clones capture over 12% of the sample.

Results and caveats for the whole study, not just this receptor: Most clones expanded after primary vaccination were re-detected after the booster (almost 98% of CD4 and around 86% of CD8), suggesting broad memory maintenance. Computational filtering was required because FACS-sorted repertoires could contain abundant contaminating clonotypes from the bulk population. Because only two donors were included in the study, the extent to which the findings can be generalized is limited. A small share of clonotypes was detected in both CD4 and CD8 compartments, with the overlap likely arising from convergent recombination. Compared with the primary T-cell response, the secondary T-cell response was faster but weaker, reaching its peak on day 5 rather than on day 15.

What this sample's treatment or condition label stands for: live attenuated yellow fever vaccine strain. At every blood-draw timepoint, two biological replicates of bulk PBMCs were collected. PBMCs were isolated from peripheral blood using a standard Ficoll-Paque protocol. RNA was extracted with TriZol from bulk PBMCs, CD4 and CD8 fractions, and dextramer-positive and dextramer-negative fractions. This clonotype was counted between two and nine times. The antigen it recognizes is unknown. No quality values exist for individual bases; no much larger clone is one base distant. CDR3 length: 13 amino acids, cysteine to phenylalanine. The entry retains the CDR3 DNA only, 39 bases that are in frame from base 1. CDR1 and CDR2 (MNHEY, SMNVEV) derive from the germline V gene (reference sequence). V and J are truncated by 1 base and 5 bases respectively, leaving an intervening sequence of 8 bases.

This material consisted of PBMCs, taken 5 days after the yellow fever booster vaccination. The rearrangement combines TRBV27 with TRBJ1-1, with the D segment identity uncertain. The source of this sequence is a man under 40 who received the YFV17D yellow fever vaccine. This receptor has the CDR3 CASSLFQRTEAFF. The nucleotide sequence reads TGTGCCAGCAGTTTATTTCAGCGGACTGAAGCTTTCTTT.